This entry concerns a single T cell receptor (beta chain). The protocol was immunoSEQ multiplex PCR, while the TCRdb copy is restricted to in-frame clones and leaves out a portion. Of roughly 39,000 clones listed, roughly 90% are singletons. V was pared by 3 bases and J by 7 bases, with 9 bases between. Germline V gene lookup returns CDR1 LGHNA and CDR2 YSLEER. CDR3 length: 13 amino acids. The sample comes from a study of blood T cell repertoires in COVID-19. Looking at the study overall: Both acute and convalescent COVID-19 samples were obtained from the United States, Italy and Spain. PBMCs, B-cell-depleted T cells, or T cells were the source of the cDNA or gDNA that made up the material.

Sequenced sample: peripheral blood. The rearrangement joins TRBV4-3 to TRBJ2-2, with TRBD1 as a possible D gene (6 bases). The receptor was isolated from a human donor in a cohort sampled during active COVID-19. CDR3 residues: CASSQDSGGELFF. CDR3 sequence (DNA): TGCGCCAGCAGCCAGGACAGTGGCGGGGAGCTGTTTTTT.